A single sample is the source of the 18 T cell receptor beta chains below, sequenced in a study of OX40 agonist ivuxolimab in advanced cancers. The assay was immunoSEQ multiplex PCR, and TCRdb's table has in-frame clones only and misses some. The sample shows about 76,000 clones, around 84% of them seen only once. The material sequenced was CD4+ or CD8+ T cells sorted from blood, taken in a trial of the OX40 agonist ivuxolimab. The receptor set was obtained from an adult with an advanced solid tumor such as melanoma, head and neck, liver or kidney cancer.

This clone has just one count. The V and J genes are TRBV30 and TRBJ2-7; D gene ambiguous. Germline CDR1 is GTSNPN and CDR2 is SVGIG (reference sequence). This CDR3 comprises 15 residues. V was trimmed by 5 bases and J by 0 bases, leaving 17 bases between them. The CDR3 DNA follows: TGTGCCTGGGCTTTAATTGTGACCGGCTCCTACGAGCAGTACTTC. This gives the protein CAWALIVTGSYEQYF.

The rearrangement joins TRBV5-4 to TRBJ1-2; D ambiguous. This CDR3 is built from 16 residues. V was cut by 4 bases and J by 4 bases, with 20 bases left in between. Germline CDR1 and CDR2: SGHNT and YYREEE (reference sequence). The CDR3 loop reads CASSPKTDLGFYGYTF. The CDR3 nucleotides are TGTGCCAGCAGCCCAAAAACAGACCTGGGTTTCTATGGCTACACCTTC.

J is TRBJ1-4 and V is TRBV28; D is possibly TRBD1 (5 bases). Trimming cost V 3 bases and J 4 bases, with 12 bases left between them. The germline V gene encodes CDR1 MDHEN and CDR2 SYDVKM. The CDR3 runs 15 residues. The CDR3 sequence: CASSLEGVLNEKLFF. In DNA form, the CDR3 reads TGTGCCAGCAGTTTGGAAGGGGTCCTTAATGAAAAACTGTTTTTT.

The chain has TRBV5-4 and TRBJ1-1, with 9 bases aligning to TRBD1. The CDR3 totals 16 residues. Germline assignment: CDR1 SGHNT and CDR2 YYREEE (reference sequence). Trimming cost V 0 bases and J 5 bases; bases outside gene matches: 8. The CDR3 is CASSLGRGQGETEAFF. In DNA, the CDR3 is TGTGCCAGCAGCTTGGGTCGGGGACAGGGTGAAACTGAAGCTTTCTTT.

The chain joins TRBV18 to TRBJ2-1; the D is unclear. From germline, CDR1 is KGHSH and CDR2 LQKENI. Trimming removed 3 bases from V and 5 bases from J, with 8 bases in between. The CDR3 contains 13 residues. The CDR3 loop is CASSPGRNNEQFF. In DNA form, the CDR3 reads TGTGCCAGCTCACCGGGAAGGAACAATGAGCAGTTCTTC.

This chain uses TRBV19 with TRBJ2-5; possibly TRBD2 for D (7 bases). Trimming took off 2 bases at V and 4 bases at J, with 11 bases between the two ends. The length of the CDR3 is 14 residues. Germline CDR1 LNHDA, CDR2 SQIVND (reference sequence). The CDR3 loop reads CASSIRGGAETQYF. For the CDR3, the DNA is TGTGCCAGTAGTATAAGGGGGGGCGCAGAGACCCAGTACTTC.

This rearrangement joins TRBV5-4 to TRBJ2-7; a possible D gene is TRBD1 (5 bases). CDR3 length: 16 residues. In germline, CDR1 is SGHNT, CDR2 YYREEE (reference sequence). Between the trimmed V and J ends, which lost 4 bases and 1 base, there was a span of 18 bases. The CDR3 spells CASSPDQGSASYEQYF. The DNA for the CDR3 is TGTGCCAGCAGCCCGGATCAGGGATCCGCGTCCTACGAGCAGTACTTC.

This chain connects TRBV28 to TRBJ2-3; 8 positions match TRBD2. V was pared by 4 bases and J by 2 bases, with 5 bases of the junction left unmatched. The CDR3 is 15 amino acids. Germline CDR1 reads MDHEN; CDR2 reads SYDVKM. CDR3: CASSYQRGFTDTQYF. The CDR3 DNA follows: TGTGCCAGCAGTTACCAGCGGGGGTTCACAGATACGCAGTATTTT.

This clone was seen just once. V is TRBV6-4 and J is TRBJ2-7; unclear D gene. Germline loops: CDR1 MRHNA, CDR2 SNTAGT. CDR3 length: 14 amino acids. V was pared by 8 bases and J by 6 bases, with 20 bases between. CDR3 in amino acids: CASLSGPSTCEQYF. As DNA, the CDR3 is TGTGCCAGCCTTTCCGGGCCATCAACGTGCGAGCAGTACTTC.

There are a few counts of this clone. The genes are TRBV20-1 and TRBJ1-2; D may be TRBD1 (5 bases). Germline V gene sequence: CDR1 DFQATT, CDR2 SNEGSKA (reference sequence). CDR3 length: 11 residues. V lost 5 bases and J 6 bases, leaving 10 bases between the germline ends. Written as DNA, the CDR3 is TGCAGTGCTCAGGGCGGTAATGGCTACACCTTC. Its translation is CSAQGGNGYTF.

The chain has TRBV2 and TRBJ1-6, with 7 bases fitting TRBD1. This CDR3 is 15 amino acids long. Per germline, CDR1 SNHLY and CDR2 FYNNEI. V lost 4 bases and J lost 10; bases outside the gene matches: 10. The CDR3 region has the DNA TGTGCCAGCAGTGTACGACAGGGCTATTCCTCACCCCTCCACTTT. This gives the protein CASSVRQGYSSPLHF.

J is TRBJ1-1 and V is TRBV10-3; 8 bases are a match to TRBD1. Trimming at V came to 2 bases and at J to 5 bases, leaving 7 bases not matched to a gene. This CDR3 has 15 residues. The germline gives CDR1 ENHRY, CDR2 SYGVKD. CDR3 DNA: TGTGCCATCAGTGAGGCAGGGGGCGGCTCGACTGAAGCTTTCTTT. This sequence encodes CAISEAGGGSTEAFF.

J is TRBJ1-1 and V is TRBV5-4; unclear D gene. Trimming removed 3 bases at V and 0 bases at J, with 6 bases between. This CDR3 is built from 13 residues. Per germline, CDR1 SGHNT and CDR2 YYREEE (reference sequence). CDR3 nucleotide sequence: TGTGCCAGCAGCTCCCTTATGAACACTGAAGCTTTCTTT. Its protein product is CASSSLMNTEAFF.

V is TRBV7-2 and J is TRBJ1-4; D uncertain. The V gene lost 3 bases and the J gene lost 8 bases, with 7 bases spanning the gap. CDR1 and CDR2 (germline): SGHTA, FQGNSA. The CDR3 extends over 12 amino acids. CDR3 coding DNA: TGTGCCAGCAGCTTCGCCGGGGAAAAACTGTTTTTT. Amino acids: CASSFAGEKLFF.

V and J are TRBV6-1 and TRBJ1-2, with D perhaps TRBD1 (5 bases). In germline, CDR1 is MNHNS, CDR2 SASEGT. The CDR3 is 15 residues long. Trimming removed 1 base at V and 6 bases at J, with 15 bases between. CDR3 amino acids: CASSEVGRVGDGYTF. The CDR3 region has the DNA TGTGCCAGCAGTGAAGTCGGCAGGGTGGGAGATGGCTACACCTTC.

V usage is TRBV14 and J usage is TRBJ2-5; possibly TRBD1 for D (5 bases). With the DNA end fitting TRBJ2-7 better, the J assignment may be wrong. Germline CDR1 reads SGHDN; CDR2 reads FVKESK. This CDR3 has 14 amino acids. The CDR3 DNA reads TGTGCCAGCAGCCAAGGCGGCAGGGATGTCGAGCAGTACTTC. Its protein is CASSQGGRDVEQYF.

The V gene is TRBV5-1, the J gene TRBJ1-6, with D hard to call. Germline V CDR1 and CDR2: SGHRS, YFSETQ. Trimming left V 5 bases short and J 7 bases short, with 13 bases between. The CDR3 extends over 14 amino acids. In DNA, the CDR3 is TGCGCCAGCAGTTATACCGGAGGGAATTCACCCCTCCACTTT. Its protein is CASSYTGGNSPLHF.

The chain is built from TRBV19 and TRBJ1-2; D is unresolved. Germline CDR1 is LNHDA and CDR2 is SQIVND (reference sequence). V was cut by 2 bases and J by 7 bases, with 14 bases left in between. There are 14 residues in the CDR3. CDR3 nucleotide sequence: TGTGCCAGTAGTATAAGGACCGCTTTGCGTGGCTACACCTTC. Protein: CASSIRTALRGYTF.